This passage covers 29 T cell receptor beta chains from one sample sequenced in a study of coeliac disease (dated by TCRdb to the early 2020s). The library came from the immunoSEQ multiplex PCR assay. The table comes from immuneACCESS by way of TCRdb, which keeps in-frame sequences with V and J called. Part of the clones is missing from these tables; in studies checked, under half for an unresolved V gene and the rest for unknown reasons. Within this sample are about 4,500 clones, with less than 65% of them counted one time only. The top ten hold approximately 8% of the sample. The sequenced sample consisted of intraepithelial lymphocytes from the gut. The sample's cell subset or site, from its label and the paper: intraepithelial cell (IEC) fraction of small intestinal biopsy. Receptor source: a woman in her late teens or twenties with active celiac disease.

The chain carries TRBV6-6 and TRBJ1-1; D not resolved. The V end lost 2 bases, the J end lost 0 bases, and 10 bases lay between the germline ends. From germline, CDR1 is MNHNY and CDR2 SVGAGI (reference sequence). This CDR3 has 15 residues. The CDR3 spells CASSYTEGVNTEAFF. The CDR3 DNA follows: TGTGCCAGCAGTTACACAGAGGGAGTGAACACTGAAGCTTTCTTT.

This chain connects TRBV7-2 to TRBJ2-1; D remains ambiguous. There are 14 residues in the CDR3. V lost 10 bases to trimming and J lost 0 bases, with 13 bases between them. Germline V gene data show CDR1 as SGHTA and CDR2 as FQGNSA. The CDR3 bases are TGTGCCACCACTGAGGAGTACTCCTACAATGAGCAGTTCTTC. The encoded protein is CATTEEYSYNEQFF.

The chain recombines TRBV7-9 with TRBJ1-2, with a tentative D call TRBD1 (6 bases). Germline V gene sequence: CDR1 SEHNR, CDR2 FQNEAQ (reference sequence). CDR3 size: 16 residues. The V gene lost 4 bases and the J gene lost 5 bases, with 20 bases spanning the gap. The CDR3 coding sequence is TGTGCCAGCAGCTGGGACGTACAGGGACGAAGATATGGCTACACCTTC. Amino acids: CASSWDVQGRRYGYTF.

This chain uses TRBV19 with TRBJ1-4; unclear D gene. Germline V gives CDR1 LNHDA, CDR2 SQIVND (reference sequence). The V end was cut by 3 bases, the J end by 6 bases, with 14 bases between. CDR3 length equals 15 residues. The CDR3 reads CASSIMREVDEKLFF. CDR3 bases: TGTGCCAGTAGTATTATGAGGGAAGTGGATGAAAAACTGTTTTTT.

This clone turned up a few times. The chain has TRBV18 and TRBJ1-4; TRBD1 matches 8 bases. The germline CDR1 and CDR2 sequences are KGHSH and LQKENI. This CDR3 has 18 residues. After removal of 6 bases from V and 6 bases from J, the junction contained 18 bases not matched to a gene. The CDR3 DNA is TGTGCCAGCTCCCTCAACCAACTTGGACAGGGAGTTGATGAAAAACTGTTTTTT. Translating gives CASSLNQLGQGVDEKLFF.

The CDR3 nucleotides are TGTGCCAGCAGTGAAGCGCTATACCCGGGACTAGCGGCCTCCTACAATGAGCAGTTCTTC. Translation: CASSEALYPGLAASYNEQFF. The V call is TRBV6-1, the J call TRBJ2-1; 11 positions agree with TRBD2. V was clipped by 0 bases and J by 0 bases; unmatched bases: 10. The CDR3 is 20 amino acids. Looked up from germline, CDR1 is MNHNS and CDR2 is SASEGT.

This clone is large by share. This chain connects TRBV28 to TRBJ2-7, with D possibly matching TRBD1 (6 bases). The germline V gene has CDR1 MDHEN and CDR2 SYDVKM. Between the trimmed V and J ends, which lost 3 bases and 7 bases, there was a span of 13 bases. The CDR3 extends over 13 amino acids. CDR3 sequence (DNA): TGTGCCAGCAGTTTTCTGGGGGCGAGTGAGCAGTACTTC. Translation gives CASSFLGASEQYF.

The rearrangement uses TRBV5-6 and TRBJ2-7, with TRBD2 matching over 7 bases. This CDR3 region has 17 residues. The V gene end was trimmed by 4 bases and the J gene end by 3 bases; junction bases not matched to a gene: 16. Germline loops: CDR1 SGHDT, CDR2 YYEEEE. This chain's CDR3 is CASSPPCGGPICYEQYF. CDR3 DNA sequence: TGTGCCAGCAGCCCGCCCTGCGGGGGACCGATTTGCTACGAGCAGTACTTC. Full variable domain (outside the CDR3, taken from reference TRBV5-6 and TRBJ2-7): DAGVTQSPTHLIKTRGQQVTLRCSPKSGHDTVSWYQQALGQGPQFIFQYYEEEERQRGNFPDRFSGHQFPNYSSELNVNALLLGDSALYLCASSPPCGGPICYEQYFGPGTRLTVT.

The chain has TRBV7-3 and TRBJ2-7, with 7 nucleotides matching TRBD1. V lost 2 bases to trimming and J lost 6 bases; unmatched junction nucleotides: 13. There are 16 residues in the CDR3. Germline loops: CDR1 SGHTA, CDR2 FQGTGA. DNA for the CDR3: TGTGCCAGCAGCTTATTCCCGAACAGGGGATTAAGCGAGCAGTACTTC. Translating gives CASSLFPNRGLSEQYF.

The rearrangement joins TRBV5-1 to TRBJ1-2, with D unresolved. Trimming left V 4 bases short and J 4 bases short, with 20 bases between. Germline assignment: CDR1 SGHRS and CDR2 YFSETQ. CDR3 length: 16 amino acids. This CDR3 reads CASSSVAVAEPYGYTF. CDR3 nucleotides: TGCGCCAGCAGCAGTGTAGCGGTAGCCGAGCCCTATGGCTACACCTTC.

This chain links TRBV2 with TRBJ1-4, with D possibly being TRBD1 (6 bases). CDR1 is SNHLY, CDR2 FYNNEI, per germline. V was shortened by 3 bases and J by 7 bases, with 21 bases between the two germline ends. This CDR3 contains 17 residues. CDR3 sequence (DNA): TGTGCCAGCAGTGATCCCCGGGGGGGCCAATTGGGTGAAAAACTGTTTTTT. Translated: CASSDPRGGQLGEKLFF. The full variable domain, completed using reference TRBV2 and TRBJ1-4, is EPEVTQTPSHQVTQMGQEVILRCVPISNHLYFYWYRQILGQKVEFLVSFYNNEISEKSEIFDDQFSVERPDGSNFTLKIRSTKLEDSAMYFCASSDPRGGQLGEKLFFGSGTQLSVL.

The table lists this clone with a few counts. The rearrangement joins TRBV6-1 to TRBJ2-3; 7 positions agree with TRBD1. The germline gives CDR1 MNHNS, CDR2 SASEGT. The V segment lost 8 bases and the J segment 3 bases; nucleotides outside the gene matches: 8. CDR3 size: 14 residues. The CDR3 region has the DNA TGTGCCAGCCACAGGGGACAGCAAACAGATACGCAGTATTTT. Protein product: CASHRGQQTDTQYF.

This rearrangement joins TRBV10-3 to TRBJ1-1; D gene uncertain. Trimming pared 3 bases from V and 9 bases from J, leaving 14 bases between. Per the germline V gene, CDR1 is ENHRY and CDR2 is SYGVKD. This CDR3 is built from 13 residues. The CDR3 here is CAISDLRHAKAFF. In DNA form, the CDR3 reads TGTGCCATCAGTGATTTAAGACACGCCAAAGCTTTCTTT.

This sequence joins TRBV5-1 and TRBJ2-3; 9 bases are a match to TRBD1. J gave up 5 bases and V 0 bases, and 7 bases lay outside the gene matches. In germline, CDR1 is SGHRS, CDR2 YFSETQ. The CDR3 has 16 residues. The CDR3 region is CASSLVTGQGRDTQYF. The CDR3 DNA reads TGCGCCAGCAGCTTGGTCACCGGACAGGGGAGAGATACGCAGTATTTT.

CDR3 bases: TGCGCCAGCAGCTTGGCCGGGACAGGCCTCGAAAAACTGTTTTTT. This gives the protein CASSLAGTGLEKLFF. V gene TRBV5-1 combines with J gene TRBJ1-4, with 8 bases aligning to TRBD1. CDR1 SGHRS and CDR2 YFSETQ come from the germline V gene. The junction had 6 bases not matched to a gene; V was cut back by 0 bases and J by 8 bases. The CDR3 runs to 15 residues. Together with reference TRBV5-1 and TRBJ1-4, the CDR3 gives the full variable domain: KAGVTQTPRYLIKTRGQQVTLSCSPISGHRSVSWYQQTPGQGLQFLFEYFSETQRNKGNFPGRFSGRQFSNSRSEMNVSTLELGDSALYLCASSLAGTGLEKLFFGSGTQLSVL.

CDR3 residues: CASGTGVSYEQYF. CDR3 DNA sequence: TGTGCCAGCGGGACAGGGGTATCCTACGAGCAGTACTTC. The chain links TRBV27 to TRBJ2-7, with 10 bases lining up with TRBD1. Germline V gene sequence: CDR1 MNHEY, CDR2 SMNVEV (reference sequence). The junction had 2 bases not matched to a gene; V was cut back by 8 bases and J by 1 base. There are 13 residues in the CDR3.

This clone is large in the sample. The V call is TRBV5-6, the J call TRBJ1-6; 10 positions agree with TRBD1. The CDR3 length is 17 residues. V lost 4 bases and J lost 9; bases outside the gene matches: 13. Germline V gene lookup returns CDR1 SGHDT and CDR2 YYEEEE. The CDR3 spells CASSMIGFGTGASPLHF. The CDR3 region has the DNA TGTGCCAGCAGCATGATAGGTTTCGGGACAGGGGCTTCACCCCTCCACTTT. Combining the CDR3 with reference TRBV5-6 and TRBJ1-6 gives the whole variable domain DAGVTQSPTHLIKTRGQQVTLRCSPKSGHDTVSWYQQALGQGPQFIFQYYEEEERQRGNFPDRFSGHQFPNYSSELNVNALLLGDSALYLCASSMIGFGTGASPLHFGNGTRLTVT.

The CDR3 DNA reads TGTGCCAGCTCACCGGCAGGGCCGGAAGGCTACACCTTC. As protein: CASSPAGPEGYTF. The gene calls are TRBV18 and TRBJ1-2; maybe TRBD1 (5 bases). Germline-derived CDR1 and CDR2 are KGHSH and LQKENI. The CDR3 contains 13 residues. The V and J ends lost 3 bases and 8 bases respectively, with 13 bases between them.

The chain combines TRBV18 with TRBJ2-6, with D perhaps matching TRBD2 (6 bases). V was shortened by 3 bases and J by 5 bases, with 11 bases between the two germline ends. Germline values: CDR1 KGHSH, CDR2 LQKENI. The CDR3 runs 15 residues. The CDR3 reads CASSPRGARANVLTF. CDR3 in DNA: TGTGCCAGCTCACCCCGCGGGGCTAGGGCCAACGTCCTGACTTTC.

This rearrangement joins TRBV27 to TRBJ1-2; the D is unclear. In germline, CDR1 is MNHEY, CDR2 SMNVEV (reference sequence). The CDR3 loop spans 13 amino acids. The V end was cut by 6 bases, the J end by 4 bases, with 12 bases between. CDR3 loop: CASRSTGVYGYTF. The CDR3 DNA is TGTGCCAGCAGGAGTACCGGGGTCTATGGCTACACCTTC.

The chain is built from TRBV5-1 and TRBJ2-1, with D unresolved. The V end was cut by 1 base, the J end by 7 bases, with 6 bases between. Germline assignment: CDR1 SGHRS and CDR2 YFSETQ. The CDR3 contains 12 residues. Here the CDR3 reads CASSLYSNEQFF. The CDR3 DNA reads as TGCGCCAGCAGCTTGTATAGTAATGAGCAGTTCTTC.

The chain joins TRBV19 to TRBJ1-1; 11 bases align to TRBD1. The CDR3 is 20 residues long. Germline lookup yields CDR1 LNHDA and CDR2 SQIVND (reference sequence). V trimming: 8 bases; J trimming: 3 bases; junction bases outside the gene matches: 23. CDR3 sequence reads: CASLGSVWSGQGVSDTEAFF. For the CDR3, the DNA is TGTGCCAGTTTGGGATCAGTTTGGTCGGGACAGGGGGTGTCGGACACTGAAGCTTTCTTT.

The CDR3 nucleotides read TGTGCCAGTAGCCAGGGGGCTGGGAGAGACACTGAAGCTTTCTTT. Translating it yields CASSQGAGRDTEAFF. The J gene is TRBJ1-1, the V gene TRBV19; 8 positions match TRBD1. The CDR3 totals 15 residues. The J segment lost 3 bases and the V segment lost 6 bases, leaving 9 bases of the junction unmatched. Looked up from germline, CDR1 is LNHDA and CDR2 is SQIVND (reference sequence).

By share of the sample, this clone is medium-sized (0.01 to 0.1%). The chain has TRBV7-3 and TRBJ2-3; 7 bases are shared with TRBD2. Germline V gene data show CDR1 as SGHTA and CDR2 as FQGTGA. The V gene end was trimmed by 4 bases and the J gene end by 2 bases; junction bases not matched to a gene: 3. CDR3 length: 14 amino acids. The CDR3 DNA follows: TGTGCCAGCAGCTCGGGACTATTCACAGATACGCAGTATTTT. This encodes CASSSGLFTDTQYF.

On this clone: The same CDR3 arises from other DNA sequences in this sample as well. CDR3 residues: CASSVVAGGTDTQYF. The CDR3 DNA reads TGTGCCAGCAGCGTAGTAGCGGGGGGAACAGATACGCAGTATTTT. This sequence joins TRBV9 and TRBJ2-3; 10 nucleotides match TRBD2. Germline trimming cut 0 bases from V and 3 bases from J; bases unmatched to any gene: 1. The germline V gene has CDR1 SGDLS and CDR2 YYNGEE. This CDR3 spans 15 amino acids.

The DNA for the CDR3 is TGTGCCACCAGCAGATCCTGGGGCAACACCGGGGAGCTGTTTTTT. As protein: CATSRSWGNTGELFF. This chain joins TRBV15 and TRBJ2-2; a weak D match, TRBD1 (5 bases). The germline gives CDR1 LNHNV, CDR2 YYDKDF (reference sequence). The V gene lost 2 bases and the J gene lost 2 bases, with 9 bases spanning the gap. CDR3 size: 15 residues.

V gene TRBV7-2 combines with J gene TRBJ2-2; 8 bases fit TRBD2. Per the germline V gene, CDR1 is SGHTA and CDR2 is FQGNSA. V lost 1 base and J lost 3; bases outside the gene matches: 4. CDR3 length: 16 amino acids. The CDR3, as DNA: TGTGCCAGCAGCTTAGGAGCGGGAGTATACACCGGGGAGCTGTTTTTT. Encoded protein: CASSLGAGVYTGELFF.

The chain is built from TRBV7-9 and TRBJ1-1; D not resolved. V shed 2 bases and J shed 7 bases, with 8 bases lying between them. Germline-derived CDR1 and CDR2 are SEHNR and FQNEAQ (reference sequence). The CDR3 covers 12 residues. CDR3: CASSLSRFEAFF. Here the CDR3 DNA reads TGTGCCAGCAGCTTATCCCGGTTTGAAGCTTTCTTT. The whole variable domain, remainder taken from reference TRBV7-9 and TRBJ1-1, is DTGVSQNPRHKITKRGQNVTFRCDPISEHNRLYWYRQTLGQGPEFLTYFQNEAQLEKSRLLSDRFSAERPKGSFSTLEIQRTEQGDSAMYLCASSLSRFEAFFGQGTRLTVV.

CDR3 nucleotide sequence: TGTGCCAGCAGTTTGGGGGCAGGGGGCTACAATGAGCAGTTCTTC. Protein sequence: CASSLGAGGYNEQFF. This chain uses TRBV27 with TRBJ2-1, with 7 nucleotides matching TRBD1. CDR3 size: 15 residues. After removal of 3 bases from V and 3 bases from J, the junction contained 5 bases not matched to a gene. CDR1 MNHEY and CDR2 SMNVEV come from the germline V gene (reference sequence).